These T cell receptor beta chains were read from a single sample in a study of regulatory T cells in long-lasting Graves disease. TCRdb reanalysed the multiplex PCR reads using MiXCR and keeps one entry per CDR3 protein. Here the sample spans more than 650,000 distinct CDR3 sequences, approximately 31% being singletons. Sequenced here: peripheral blood mononuclear cells (PBMCs), sampled when the disease was refractory, from a patient treated with antithyroid drugs. These receptors originate from a female donor with Graves disease. The CDR3 runs from the conserved cysteine through the conserved F or W. Fields, in order: clone size, J gene, V gene, D gene, CDR3 protein, CDR3 DNA. A D gene is named only where the DNA matches it firmly. The listing skips clone size in some rows; elsewhere it reads once, few, many or a size class.

clone size: NA
J gene: TRBJ1-3
V gene: TRBV12-3/TRBV12-4
D gene: NA
CDR3 protein: CASSTRQENTIYF
CDR3 DNA: TGTGCCAGCAGTACCCGACAGGAAAACACCATATATTTT

clone size: NA
J gene: TRBJ2-7
V gene: TRBV6-2/TRBV6-3
D gene: TRBD2
CDR3 protein: CASRGWAGGFDEQYF
CDR3 DNA: TGTGCCAGCCGGGGATGGGCGGGAGGGTTCGACGAGCAGTACTTC

clone size: few
J gene: TRBJ2-2
V gene: TRBV29-1
D gene: TRBD1
CDR3 protein: CSGGQGGGELFF
CDR3 DNA: TGCAGCGGCGGACAGGGTGGTGGGGAGCTGTTTTTT

clone size: NA
J gene: TRBJ2-3
V gene: TRBV11-1
D gene: TRBD2
CDR3 protein: CASSPPTEGGSDTQYF
CDR3 DNA: TGTGCCAGCAGCCCGCCCACCGAGGGAGGGTCAGATACGCAGTATTTT

clone size: NA
J gene: TRBJ2-1
V gene: TRBV2
D gene: NA
CDR3 protein: CASSEDLTLPNEQFF
CDR3 DNA: TGTGCCAGCAGTGAAGACTTGACACTACCCAATGAGCAGTTCTTC

clone size: few
J gene: TRBJ2-5
V gene: TRBV11-2
D gene: NA
CDR3 protein: CASSLGRLQETQYF
CDR3 DNA: TGTGCCAGCAGCTTAGGACGGCTTCAAGAGACCCAGTACTTC

clone size: NA
J gene: TRBJ1-1
V gene: TRBV5-1
D gene: NA
CDR3 protein: CASSLDQGMNTEAFF
CDR3 DNA: TGCGCCAGCAGCTTGGATCAGGGTATGAACACTGAAGCTTTCTTT

clone size: NA
J gene: TRBJ1-1
V gene: TRBV19
D gene: NA
CDR3 protein: CASSITGLTEAFF
CDR3 DNA: TGTGCCAGTAGTATAACAGGGTTGACTGAAGCTTTCTTT

clone size: NA
J gene: TRBJ2-5
V gene: TRBV7-9
D gene: NA
CDR3 protein: CASSLRGTQETQYF
CDR3 DNA: TGTGCCAGCAGTTTAAGAGGGACCCAAGAGACCCAGTACTTC

clone size: NA
J gene: TRBJ1-6
V gene: TRBV20-1
D gene: NA
CDR3 protein: CSARVERATLHF
CDR3 DNA: TGCAGTGCTAGGGTCGAAAGGGCTACCCTCCACTTT

clone size: few
J gene: TRBJ1-1
V gene: TRBV27
D gene: TRBD1
CDR3 protein: CASSTPARQGKNTEAFF
CDR3 DNA: TGTGCCAGCTCCACCCCCGCCCGACAGGGCAAGAACACTGAAGCTTTCTTT

clone size: many
J gene: TRBJ2-3
V gene: TRBV11-2
D gene: TRBD2
CDR3 protein: CASSLRWTSGITSTDTQYF
CDR3 DNA: TGTGCCAGCAGCTTACGCTGGACTAGCGGGATAACTAGCACAGATACGCAGTATTTT

clone size: few
J gene: TRBJ1-6
V gene: TRBV12-3/TRBV12-4
D gene: NA
CDR3 protein: CASGLGLYPNSPLHF
CDR3 DNA: TGTGCCAGCGGTTTGGGTTTGTACCCCAATTCACCCCTCCACTTT

clone size: NA
J gene: TRBJ2-5
V gene: TRBV9
D gene: NA
CDR3 protein: CASSVGFRGGTAAETQYF
CDR3 DNA: TGTGCCAGCAGCGTTGGGTTCCGCGGCGGGACAGCGGCGGAGACCCAGTACTTC

clone size: NA
J gene: TRBJ1-5
V gene: TRBV6-1
D gene: NA
CDR3 protein: CASRRPTPSNQPQHF
CDR3 DNA: TGTGCTTCAAGGAGGCCGACCCCGAGCAATCAGCCCCAGCATTTT

clone size: NA
J gene: TRBJ1-1
V gene: TRBV14
D gene: TRBD1
CDR3 protein: CASANEQGGTEAFF
CDR3 DNA: TGTGCCAGCGCGAACGAACAGGGGGGCACTGAAGCTTTCTTT

clone size: NA
J gene: TRBJ1-2
V gene: TRBV5-1
D gene: NA
CDR3 protein: CASSLAGGHQEGSNYGYTF
CDR3 DNA: TGCGCCAGCAGCTTGGCCGGGGGACACCAAGAGGGCAGTAACTATGGCTACACCTTC

clone size: many
J gene: TRBJ1-5
V gene: TRBV6-2/TRBV6-3
D gene: NA
CDR3 protein: CASSVRSNQPQHF
CDR3 DNA: TGTGCCAGCAGTGTTAGAAGCAATCAGCCCCAGCATTTT

clone size: few
J gene: TRBJ1-1
V gene: TRBV2
D gene: NA
CDR3 protein: CASSAMDMNTEAFF
CDR3 DNA: TGTGCCAGCAGTGCGATGGACATGAACACTGAAGCTTTCTTT

clone size: NA
J gene: TRBJ1-3
V gene: TRBV30
D gene: NA
CDR3 protein: CAWNEGNTIYF
CDR3 DNA: TGTGCCTGGAATGAAGGAAACACCATATATTTT

clone size: many
J gene: TRBJ2-7
V gene: TRBV6-1
D gene: TRBD2
CDR3 protein: CASSRGLAGNLPYEQYF
CDR3 DNA: TGTGCCAGCAGTAGGGGACTAGCGGGAAACCTCCCATACGAGCAGTACTTC

clone size: many
J gene: TRBJ1-2
V gene: TRBV28
D gene: NA
CDR3 protein: CASSFGGRNHFYGYTF
CDR3 DNA: TGTGCCAGCAGTTTTGGGGGAAGAAATCATTTCTATGGCTACACCTTC

clone size: NA
J gene: TRBJ1-5
V gene: TRBV6-1
D gene: TRBD1
CDR3 protein: CASSPGTGDSGNQPQHF
CDR3 DNA: TGTGCCAGCAGTCCCGGGACAGGGGATAGTGGCAATCAGCCCCAGCATTTT

clone size: few
J gene: TRBJ1-3
V gene: TRBV12-3/TRBV12-4
D gene: NA
CDR3 protein: CASTRGRGLSPSGNTIYF
CDR3 DNA: TGTGCCAGTACGAGGGGACGGGGCCTTTCCCCCTCTGGAAACACCATATATTTT

clone size: many
J gene: TRBJ2-7
V gene: TRBV15
D gene: NA
CDR3 protein: CATSRDRYEQYF
CDR3 DNA: TGTGCCACCAGCAGGGACAGATACGAGCAGTACTTC

clone size: few
J gene: TRBJ1-1
V gene: TRBV30
D gene: NA
CDR3 protein: CAWSVGSEAFF
CDR3 DNA: TGTGCCTGGAGTGTAGGCTCTGAAGCTTTCTTT

clone size: many
J gene: TRBJ1-4
V gene: TRBV29-1
D gene: NA
CDR3 protein: CSVGNEKLFF
CDR3 DNA: TGCAGCGTTGGAAATGAAAAACTGTTTTTT

clone size: NA
J gene: TRBJ2-4
V gene: TRBV6-1
D gene: TRBD2
CDR3 protein: CASSEETSGSDIQYF
CDR3 DNA: TGTGCCAGCAGTGAAGAAACTAGCGGGAGTGACATTCAGTACTTC

clone size: NA
J gene: TRBJ2-5
V gene: TRBV29-1
D gene: NA
CDR3 protein: CSVNSGTLYQETQYF
CDR3 DNA: TGCAGCGTAAATTCCGGGACACTGTACCAAGAGACCCAGTACTTC

clone size: NA
J gene: TRBJ1-1
V gene: TRBV20-1
D gene: NA
CDR3 protein: CSASVSSQTNTEAFF
CDR3 DNA: TGCAGTGCTAGTGTCTCATCACAAACGAACACTGAAGCTTTCTTT

clone size: few
J gene: TRBJ2-5
V gene: TRBV7-2
D gene: TRBD2
CDR3 protein: CASSSPGLAGAETQYF
CDR3 DNA: TGTGCCAGCAGCTCTCCGGGACTAGCGGGAGCAGAGACCCAGTACTTC

clone size: many
J gene: TRBJ1-5
V gene: TRBV10-3
D gene: NA
CDR3 protein: CAISESTGGNQPQHF
CDR3 DNA: TGTGCCATCAGTGAGTCGACGGGGGGGAATCAGCCCCAGCATTTT

clone size: many
J gene: TRBJ1-2
V gene: TRBV12-3/TRBV12-4
D gene: NA
CDR3 protein: CASKQTRPTSSGYTF
CDR3 DNA: TGTGCCAGCAAACAGACCCGGCCTACCTCTTCTGGCTACACCTTC

clone size: few
J gene: TRBJ1-4
V gene: TRBV5-1
D gene: NA
CDR3 protein: CASNSGTTLRSEKLFF
CDR3 DNA: TGCGCCAGTAATTCAGGGACAACGCTAAGGAGTGAAAAACTGTTTTTT

clone size: NA
J gene: TRBJ1-3
V gene: TRBV28
D gene: TRBD1
CDR3 protein: CASRSRGFSGNTIYF
CDR3 DNA: TGTGCCAGCAGATCCAGGGGGTTCTCTGGAAACACCATATATTTT

clone size: NA
J gene: TRBJ2-7
V gene: TRBV6-9
D gene: NA
CDR3 protein: CASSSGWGVDRDYEQYF
CDR3 DNA: TGTGCCAGCAGTTCGGGATGGGGGGTCGACAGGGACTACGAGCAGTACTTC

clone size: many
J gene: TRBJ1-4
V gene: TRBV10-3
D gene: NA
CDR3 protein: CAISPGWGINEKLFF
CDR3 DNA: TGTGCCATCAGTCCCGGCTGGGGGATTAATGAAAAACTGTTTTTT

clone size: NA
J gene: TRBJ1-5
V gene: TRBV5-6
D gene: TRBD1
CDR3 protein: CASSPTGLGGNQPQHF
CDR3 DNA: TGTGCCAGCAGCCCGACAGGGTTAGGTGGCAATCAGCCCCAGCATTTT

clone size: many
J gene: TRBJ1-1
V gene: TRBV2
D gene: NA
CDR3 protein: CASNHQGSRDTEAFF
CDR3 DNA: TGTGCCAGCAACCATCAGGGGAGTAGGGACACTGAAGCTTTCTTT

clone size: many
J gene: TRBJ1-2
V gene: TRBV12-3/TRBV12-4
D gene: NA
CDR3 protein: CASSPYGGIDGYTF
CDR3 DNA: TGTGCCAGCAGTCCCTATGGGGGGATAGATGGCTACACCTTC

clone size: NA
J gene: TRBJ1-2
V gene: TRBV28
D gene: TRBD1
CDR3 protein: CASGQGSDYGYTF
CDR3 DNA: TGTGCCAGCGGACAGGGGTCGGACTATGGCTACACCTTC

clone size: few
J gene: TRBJ1-4
V gene: TRBV2
D gene: NA
CDR3 protein: CASKENRVANEKLFF
CDR3 DNA: TGTGCCAGCAAAGAGAACAGGGTAGCTAATGAAAAACTGTTTTTT

clone size: NA
J gene: TRBJ1-1
V gene: TRBV29-1
D gene: TRBD1
CDR3 protein: CSVHRGRGVLFF
CDR3 DNA: TGCAGCGTTCACAGGGGCCGGGGGGTGTTGTTCTTT

clone size: NA
J gene: TRBJ1-5
V gene: TRBV5-1
D gene: TRBD1
CDR3 protein: CASSLAGTGGQPQHF
CDR3 DNA: TGCGCCAGCAGCTTGGCCGGGACAGGTGGACAGCCCCAGCATTTT

clone size: few
J gene: TRBJ2-5
V gene: TRBV6-1
D gene: NA
CDR3 protein: CASRAGLVQETQYF
CDR3 DNA: TGTGCCAGCAGAGCCGGACTCGTACAAGAGACCCAGTACTTC